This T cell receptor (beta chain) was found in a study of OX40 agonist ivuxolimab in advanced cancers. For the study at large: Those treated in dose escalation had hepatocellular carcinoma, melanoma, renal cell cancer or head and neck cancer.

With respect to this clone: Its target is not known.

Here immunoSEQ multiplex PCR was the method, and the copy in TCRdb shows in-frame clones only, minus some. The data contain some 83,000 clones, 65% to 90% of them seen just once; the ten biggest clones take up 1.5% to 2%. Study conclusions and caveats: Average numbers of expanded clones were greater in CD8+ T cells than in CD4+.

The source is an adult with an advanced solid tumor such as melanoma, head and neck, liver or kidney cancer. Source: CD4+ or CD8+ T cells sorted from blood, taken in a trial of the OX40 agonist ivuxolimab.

The CDR3 DNA reads as TGTGCCAGCAGTTACTCGTCGGGGGGCTACGAGCAGTACTTC. This gives the protein CASSYSSGGYEQYF. The rearrangement uses TRBV6-6 and TRBJ2-7; 7 nucleotides agree with TRBD2. This CDR3 contains 14 residues. Germline lookup yields CDR1 MNHNY and CDR2 SVGAGI (reference sequence). J lost 3 bases, V lost 0 bases, and 2 bases had no gene match.